This entry features one TCR beta chain sequence. This sample stems from a study of shared T cell receptors in the human thymus. The CDR3 sequence is 13 residues long. Germline loops: CDR1 LGHNA, CDR2 YSLEER. J gave up 4 bases and V 4 bases, and 2 bases lay outside the gene matches. The table came from immunoSEQ multiplex PCR; TCRdb's copy has only in-frame clones and leaves some out. The top ten clones hold around 0.013% of a sample with almost 550,000 clones, around 82% of them seen once. The same data also went into a second study, on human thymus T cells.

This receptor was taken from a boy under two years old with a congenital heart defect. Sequenced: thymocytes. This chain joins TRBV4-3 and TRBJ1-2; 8 bases map to TRBD1. CDR3 bases: TGCGCCAGCAGCCCAGGGGGCCGCTATGGCTACACCTTC. Protein sequence: CASSPGGRYGYTF.